Listed below are T cell receptor beta chains from one sample, sequenced in a study of CD8+ T cells in alopecia areata. Profiling relied on immunoSEQ multiplex PCR, and the TCRdb table lists in-frame clones only, not all of them. The table lists 200,000 to 250,000 clones, around two fifths of them singletons. Sample: CD4+ T cells sorted from blood, taken at approximately week 34, from a patient treated with tofacitinib. Receptors originate from a human donor with alopecia areata. Each CDR3 is given with its conserved first and last residue. The D gene is left open where the match is weak. Clone size appears in some rows only: once, few, many, or a class for an expanded clone.

clone size	D gene	V gene	J gene	CDR3 DNA	CDR3 protein
few	TRBD1	TRBV10-3	TRBJ2-1	TGTGCCATCAGGGGACAGGGGGCTTACAATGAGCAGTTCTTC	CAIRGQGAYNEQFF
few	TRBD1	TRBV27	TRBJ1-1	TGTGCCAGCTGCAAGGAGGGGGCCCTTGAAGCTTTCTTT	CASCKEGALEAFF
-	-	TRBV27	TRBJ1-5	TGTGCCAGCAGTTTAGAAGCGACCTATCAGCCCCAGCATTTT	CASSLEATYQPQHF
-	TRBD1	TRBV7-9	TRBJ2-3	TGTGCCAGCAGCTTAAGACAGGGACCAGATACGCAGTATTTT	CASSLRQGPDTQYF
few	-	TRBV13	TRBJ2-1	TGTGCCAGCAGCTTAACAGGGACTCAGCAGTTCTTC	CASSLTGTQQFF
-	-	TRBV5-1	TRBJ2-1	TGCGCCAGCAGATCGAATGAGCAGTTCTTC	CASRSNEQFF
many	TRBD1	TRBV18	TRBJ1-6	TGTGCCAGCTCACCGGGGACAGGGGGCCTGGGCAATTCACCCCTCCACTTT	CASSPGTGGLGNSPLHF
few	-	TRBV18	TRBJ2-3	TGTGCCAGCTCCCCATTGGATACGCAGTATTTT	CASSPLDTQYF
-	-	TRBV7-8	TRBJ2-3	TGTGCCAGCAGCTTAGAGGGGCGGGCGACCAGCACAGATACGCAGTATTTT	CASSLEGRATSTDTQYF
few	TRBD1	TRBV5-1	TRBJ2-7	TGCGCCAGCAGCTCGACCGGGACAGGGAACGAGCAGTACTTC	CASSSTGTGNEQYF
-	-	TRBV5-1	TRBJ1-6	TGCGCCAGCAGCCTCGGGACATTGGATTCACCCCTCCACTTT	CASSLGTLDSPLHF
-	TRBD1	TRBV7-8	TRBJ1-2	TGTGCCAGCAGCTCCCCCGGAGGGGGCGGCTACACCTTC	CASSSPGGGGYTF
few	-	TRBV30	TRBJ2-3	TGTGCCTGGAGTGAAGGGGGCACAGATACGCAGTATTTT	CAWSEGGTDTQYF
once	-	TRBV30	TRBJ2-1	TGTGCCTGGAGGGAGGGACGGACAGCCTACAATGAGCAGTTCTTC	CAWREGRTAYNEQFF
-	TRBD2	TRBV5-1	TRBJ2-5	TGCGCCAGCAGTCGAAGCGGGAGTCAAGAGACCCAGTACTTC	CASSRSGSQETQYF
-	TRBD1	TRBV10-3	TRBJ2-3	TGTGCCATTTCACAGGGGGGAATTTACACAGATACGCAGTATTTT	CAISQGGIYTDTQYF
-	-	TRBV4-1	TRBJ2-3	TGCGCCAGCAGCCAAGATCGTCAAGATACGCAGTATTTT	CASSQDRQDTQYF
many	TRBD2	TRBV7-8	TRBJ2-3	TGTGCCAGCAGCGTACGGGAGGGGGCAGATACGCAGTATTTT	CASSVREGADTQYF
few	-	TRBV19	TRBJ2-2	TGTGCCAGTAAGAGGGCTAGCGGAGCCAGGGGCGGGGAGCTGTTTTTT	CASKRASGARGGELFF
-	-	TRBV23-1	TRBJ1-1	TGCGCCAGCAGCCCTAGCAGACTTCCCACTGAAGCTTTCTTT	CASSPSRLPTEAFF
-	TRBD2	TRBV2	TRBJ2-1	TGTGCCAGCAGTGAATACGGACTAGCGGGTCCCCCACAGTTCTTC	CASSEYGLAGPPQFF
-	TRBD2	TRBV9	TRBJ2-3	TGTGCCAGCAGCCCCGGGACTAGCAAGGATACGCAGTATTTT	CASSPGTSKDTQYF
few	TRBD2	TRBV5-1	TRBJ2-1	TGCGCCAGCAGCTTCGGGACTAGCACACACTCCTACAATGAGCAGTTCTTC	CASSFGTSTHSYNEQFF
few	TRBD1	TRBV14	TRBJ1-1	TGTGCCAGCGGTCGAACAGGGGGCGCGTTGGGCACTGAAGCTTTCTTT	CASGRTGGALGTEAFF
few	-	TRBV29-1	TRBJ2-5	TGCAGCGAAGTTTACCAAGAGACCCAGTACTTC	CSEVYQETQYF
few	-	TRBV23-1	TRBJ2-5	TGCGCCAGCAGTCATACGGGCTACCAAGAGACCCAGTACTTC	CASSHTGYQETQYF
-	-	TRBV29-1	TRBJ2-7	TGCAGCGTTGAATTGCGGCTTTCCTACGAGCAGTACTTC	CSVELRLSYEQYF
-	TRBD2	TRBV6-5	TRBJ2-1	TGTGCCAGCAGTTACGCTAGCGGGACGGGTGAGCAGTTCTTC	CASSYASGTGEQFF
-	TRBD1	TRBV5-1	TRBJ2-1	TGCGCCAGCAGCTTTAGAGGGGGCAGTGAGCAGTTCTTC	CASSFRGGSEQFF
-	-	TRBV5-6	TRBJ1-5	TGTGCCAGCAGCAAATTGGGGGGAGGCAGCAATCAGCCCCAGCATTTT	CASSKLGGGSNQPQHF
-	-	TRBV6-5	TRBJ1-2	TGTGCCAGCAAGGGTTTTCGGGACGCCCGACCCTACACCTTC	CASKGFRDARPYTF
few	-	TRBV11-2	TRBJ2-6	TGTGCCAGCAGCTTAGATGTAGGGACTGGGGCCAACGTCCTGACTTTC	CASSLDVGTGANVLTF
few	-	TRBV23-1	TRBJ1-4	TGCGCCAGCAGTCAATTTCCCGAGGATTGGAAAAAACTGTTTTTT	CASSQFPEDWKKLFF
few	TRBD1	TRBV29-1	TRBJ2-7	TGCAGCTTTGGACAGGACCGCGAGCAGTACTTC	CSFGQDREQYF
-	TRBD2	TRBV2	TRBJ2-3	TGTGCCAGCAGTACTAGCGGGAGGGCCTCAGATACGCAGTATTTT	CASSTSGRASDTQYF
-	-	TRBV7-4	TRBJ1-1	TGTGCCAGCAGCTTTGCCGCACCCTCTAGACAGGACCTGAACACTGAAGCTTTCTTT	CASSFAAPSRQDLNTEAFF
few	TRBD2	TRBV29-1	TRBJ2-7	TGCAGCGTTGCTGGGCTGCGGGAGGGGTCCGAGCAGTACTTC	CSVAGLREGSEQYF
-	-	TRBV5-1	TRBJ2-3	TGCGCCAGCAGCGGAGGGGAGAGCACAGATACGCAGTATTTT	CASSGGESTDTQYF
-	-	TRBV9	TRBJ1-1	TGTGCCAGCAGCGTGAATGTGGACACTGAAGCTTTCTTT	CASSVNVDTEAFF
-	TRBD1	TRBV29-1	TRBJ1-2	TGCAGCGTTGCAGACAGGGGTGGATATGGCTACACCTTC	CSVADRGGYGYTF
few	-	TRBV11-2	TRBJ2-6	TGTGCCAGCAGCTTGAGACTATCTGGGGCCAACGTCCTGACTTTC	CASSLRLSGANVLTF